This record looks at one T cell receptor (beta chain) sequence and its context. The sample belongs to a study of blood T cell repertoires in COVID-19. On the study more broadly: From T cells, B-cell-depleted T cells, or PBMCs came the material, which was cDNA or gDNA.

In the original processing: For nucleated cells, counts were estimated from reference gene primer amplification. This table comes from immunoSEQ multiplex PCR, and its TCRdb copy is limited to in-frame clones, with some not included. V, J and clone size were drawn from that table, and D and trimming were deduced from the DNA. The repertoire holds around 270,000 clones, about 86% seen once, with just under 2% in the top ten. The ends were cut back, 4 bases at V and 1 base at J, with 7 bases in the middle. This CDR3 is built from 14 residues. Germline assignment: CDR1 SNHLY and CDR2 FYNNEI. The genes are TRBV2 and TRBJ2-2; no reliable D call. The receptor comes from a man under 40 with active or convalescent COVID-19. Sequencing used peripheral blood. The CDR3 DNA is TGTGCCAGCAGTGCTTTACAGAACACCGGGGAGCTGTTTTTT. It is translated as CASSALQNTGELFF.